This T cell receptor (beta chain) emerged from a study of regulatory T cells in long-lasting Graves disease. Construction of the TCR beta libraries employed iRepertoire HTBI primers in conjunction with Arm-PCR of CDR3 regions. TCRdb called the multiplex PCR reads again in MiXCR, with one record for every CDR3 protein. The sample consists of more than 350,000 distinct CDR3 sequences, around 20% of them appearing once. Trimming stripped 8 bases from V and 3 bases from J, with 10 bases between. Germline CDR1 is SGHAT and CDR2 is FQNNGV. The CDR3 length is 13 residues. Stated time point: persistent/refractory GD, antithyroid drugs over 5 years with positive TRAb. The TCR library used RNA extracted from PBMCs.

The chain employs TRBV11-2 and TRBJ2-2; D is ambiguous. The clonotype comes from a female donor with Graves disease. The source was peripheral blood mononuclear cells (PBMCs), collected when the disease was refractory, from a patient treated with antithyroid drugs. The CDR3 region has the DNA TGTGCCAGCCACAATTCCGACACCGGGGAGCTGTTTTTT. It codes for CASHNSDTGELFF. Filled out from reference TRBV11-2 and TRBJ2-2, the complete variable domain reads EAGVAQSPRYKIIEKRQSVAFWCNPISGHATLYWYQQILGQGPKLLIQFQNNGVVDDSQLPKDRFSAERLKGVDSTLKIQPAKLEDSAVYLCASHNSDTGELFFGEGSRLTVL.